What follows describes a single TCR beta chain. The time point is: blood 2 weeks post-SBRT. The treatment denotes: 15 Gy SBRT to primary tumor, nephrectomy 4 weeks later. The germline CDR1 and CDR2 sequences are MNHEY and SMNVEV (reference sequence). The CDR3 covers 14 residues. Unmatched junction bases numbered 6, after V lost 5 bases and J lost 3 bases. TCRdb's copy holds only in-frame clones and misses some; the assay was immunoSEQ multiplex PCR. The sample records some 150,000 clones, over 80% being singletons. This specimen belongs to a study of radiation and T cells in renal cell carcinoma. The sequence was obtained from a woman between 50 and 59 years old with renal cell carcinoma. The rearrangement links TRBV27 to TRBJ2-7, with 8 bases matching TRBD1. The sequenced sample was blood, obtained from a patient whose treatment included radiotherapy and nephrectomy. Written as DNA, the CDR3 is TGTGCCAGCAGTGCTACAGGGGGGTTCTACGAGCAGTACTTC. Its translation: CASSATGGFYEQYF.